This entry is about one T cell receptor beta chain. The antigen remains unidentified. Unique molecular identifiers were used to barcode this TCRbeta library. TCRdb reprocessed the PCR reads via MiXCR and lists one record per CDR3 protein. Among 70,000 to 95,000 distinct CDR3 sequences listed, 15% to 20% were seen once. The source of the sample is a study of T-cell reconstitution after alpha-beta-depleted transplantation in children. Study conclusions and caveats: Hyperexpanded clones declined; after one year, newly produced T cells mostly supplied diversity. From surviving recipient T cells and thymic progenitors came the high day-60 TCRbeta diversity observed in some patients. Reportedly, alpha-beta T cells present about two months post-transplant originated from several hundred expanded clones of graft origin.

Per germline, CDR1 DFQATT and CDR2 SNEGSKA (reference sequence). V lost 0 bases and J 2 bases, leaving 11 bases between the germline ends. The CDR3 runs to 14 residues. The chain uses TRBV20-1 and TRBJ2-7; D remains unclear. The receptor was derived from a male patient aged 2 to 9 who had a stem cell transplant for acute lymphoblastic leukemia, so the T cells may come from the graft donor. The sequences come from PBMCs, mostly from graft donor cells, collected 360 days after TCRalphabeta/CD19-depleted stem cell transplant. DNA of the CDR3: TGCAGTGCTAGAGACGGGCTACATCCCTACGAGCAGTACTTC. Translated: CSARDGLHPYEQYF.